Following are 2 T cell receptor beta chains from one sample sequenced in a study of blood T cells in healthy people across ages. Combining a sample-barcoded 5' primer with a J-beta primer mix, a second PCR ran for roughly 6 to 12 cycles. TCRdb re-analysed the 5' RACE reads in MiXCR, keeping a single row per CDR3 protein. The sample has 1.5 million to 1.8 million distinct CDR3 sequences, approximately 39% seen once; the top ten hold under 5%. The sequencing input was blood. The receptors come from a young woman in good health.

The chain combines TRBV7-9 with TRBJ2-7; 11 bases are a match to TRBD1. Losses at the gene ends were 3 bases for V and 9 bases for J; bases not matched to a gene: 10. This CDR3 has 15 residues. CDR1 is SEHNR and CDR2 is FQNEAQ in the germline V gene (reference sequence). The CDR3 bases are TGTGCCAGCAGCTTCACCGGGACAGGGGGAATGGGGCAGTACTTC. Protein: CASSFTGTGGMGQYF.

This clonotype has more than one count but fewer than ten. One junction end does not reproduce the germline sequence, and a read error may be involved. V gene TRBV4-3 combines with J gene TRBJ2-1; 8 bases map to TRBD2. The CDR3 runs to 17 residues. The germline CDR1 and CDR2 sequences are LGHNA and YSLEER. The CDR3 DNA sequence: TGCGCCATCAGCCAAGATTATAGCGGGAACTCCTACAATGAGCAGTTCTTC. Its protein is CAISQDYSGNSYNEQFF.